Listed here is a single T cell receptor beta chain. Antigen unknown. Looked up from germline, CDR1 is SGDLS and CDR2 is YYNGEE. CDR3 length equals 17 residues. V shed 0 bases, J shed 0 bases, and the junction held 5 bases outside the gene matches. This entry comes from a study of cytomegalovirus exposure and HLA in healthy donors. At the level of the study: The study's early data release held approximately 91 million unique TCRs from HLA-typed donors. Study results and limitations: Most TCR sequences were rare, but some public TCRs occurred in many donors. Available immune exposure information covered CMV serostatus only. Analysis performed later showed TCR beta chains linked to HLA being more clonally expanded than equally common others.

PCR primers comprised 60 Vbeta and 13 Jbeta primers. Clones were sequenced by immunoSEQ multiplex PCR, and TCRdb holds only the in-frame ones, with some missing. This table holds fewer than 200,000 clones, about four fifths found once. The receptor was isolated from a man aged 35-49 years in good health and CMV-seropositive. The V and J genes are TRBV9 and TRBJ2-3; 9 bases match TRBD2. Sample: PBMCs. CDR3 residues: CASSVGLAGLSTDTQYF. In DNA, the CDR3 is TGTGCCAGCAGCGTAGGGCTAGCGGGGCTGAGCACAGATACGCAGTATTTT.